Presented here are 20 T cell receptor beta chains from one specimen sequenced in a study of shared clonotypes between healthy human individuals. CD45RO negativity and positive selection for CCR7 defined naive CD8 cells, a population that excluded terminally differentiated effector memory CD45RA+ cells. The assay was immunoSEQ multiplex PCR, and TCRdb's table has in-frame clones only and misses some. The repertoire has about 2.1 million clones, 85% to 95% of them found once; the top ten carry over 1.5%. Input material: naive CD8+ T cells from PBMCs. The receptors come from a man in his late teens or twenties in good health. Some clones in this sample may be carry-over from other donors' samples.

This clone came up a few times. Additional DNA sequences in this sample encode the identical CDR3. The V and J genes are TRBV9 and TRBJ2-1, with D unresolved. CDR3 length: 12 residues. Trimming took 0 bases from V and 5 from J, leaving 3 bases between them. The germline gives CDR1 SGDLS, CDR2 YYNGEE. CDR3 amino acids: CASSVGNNEQFF. The CDR3 nucleotides read TGTGCCAGCAGCGTAGGAAACAATGAGCAGTTCTTC. Combining the CDR3 with reference TRBV9 and TRBJ2-1 gives the whole variable domain DSGVTQTPKHLITATGQRVTLRCSPRSGDLSVYWYQQSLDQGLQFLIQYYNGEERAKGNILERFSAQQFPDLHSELNLSSLELGDSALYFCASSVGNNEQFFGPGTRLTVL.

The J gene is TRBJ2-1, the V gene TRBV9, with 11 nucleotides matching TRBD2. The CDR3 length is 17 residues. The V segment lost 3 bases and the J segment 1 base; nucleotides outside the gene matches: 6. Germline CDR1 reads SGDLS; CDR2 reads YYNGEE. This CDR3 is CASSAPSGGISYNEQFF. In DNA form, the CDR3 reads TGTGCCAGCAGCGCCCCTAGCGGGGGGATTTCCTACAATGAGCAGTTCTTC.

V is TRBV6-5 and J is TRBJ2-5; D tentatively reads TRBD1 or TRBD2 (5 bases each). The DNA end is more similar to TRBJ2-7, so the J call may be wrong. The V gene's germline CDR1 is MNHEY and CDR2 SVGAGI. This CDR3 region has 14 residues. The CDR3 loop is CASSPARGFYEQYF. CDR3 DNA: TGTGCCAGCAGCCCCGCGAGGGGTTTTTACGAGCAGTACTTC.

The chain recombines TRBV6-5 with TRBJ1-1; tentatively, D is TRBD1 (5 bases). The CDR3 contains 14 residues. Germline V gene data show CDR1 as MNHEY and CDR2 as SVGAGI. Trimming removed 0 bases at V and 7 bases at J, with 12 bases between. The CDR3 loop reads CASSYSLGGDEAFF. CDR3 nucleotide sequence: TGTGCCAGCAGTTACTCTCTGGGGGGGGATGAAGCTTTCTTT.

This chain joins TRBV27 and TRBJ2-7, with D possibly being TRBD2 (6 bases). This CDR3 region has 13 residues. The V gene's germline CDR1 is MNHEY and CDR2 SMNVEV (reference sequence). Trimming removed 7 bases from V and 5 bases from J, with 15 bases in between. DNA for the CDR3: TGTGCCAGCACGGGGGTCAGTAGCGACGAGCAGTACTTC. Its translation: CASTGVSSDEQYF.

This chain connects TRBV7-9 to TRBJ1-1, with 8 bases identical to TRBD1. This CDR3 has 15 residues. V was pared by 1 base and J by 2 bases, with 3 bases of the junction left unmatched. Germline V lookup: CDR1 SEHNR, CDR2 FQNEAQ (reference sequence). The CDR3 DNA reads as TGTGCCAGCAGCTTAGACGACAGGGGTAACACTGAAGCTTTCTTT. It yields the protein CASSLDDRGNTEAFF. Full variable domain (rest looked up from reference TRBV7-9 and TRBJ1-1): DTGVSQNPRHKITKRGQNVTFRCDPISEHNRLYWYRQTLGQGPEFLTYFQNEAQLEKSRLLSDRFSAERPKGSFSTLEIQRTEQGDSAMYLCASSLDDRGNTEAFFGQGTRLTVV.

The V call is TRBV5-1, the J call TRBJ2-2; D gene ambiguous. Trimming took 4 bases from V and 1 from J, leaving 14 bases between them. This CDR3 contains 16 residues. CDR1 and CDR2 (germline): SGHRS, YFSETQ. As DNA, the CDR3 is TGCGCCAGCAGCGAGATCAGGAATCAGAACACCGGGGAGCTGTTTTTT. It specifies CASSEIRNQNTGELFF. The full variable domain, completed using reference TRBV5-1 and TRBJ2-2, is KAGVTQTPRYLIKTRGQQVTLSCSPISGHRSVSWYQQTPGQGLQFLFEYFSETQRNKGNFPGRFSGRQFSNSRSEMNVSTLELGDSALYLCASSEIRNQNTGELFFGEGSRLTVL.

V and J are TRBV19 and TRBJ2-2, with no clear D. CDR1 is LNHDA and CDR2 is SQIVND in the germline V gene (reference sequence). This CDR3 contains 13 residues. V lost 5 bases and J 6 bases, leaving 10 bases between the germline ends. CDR3 in amino acids: CASSLVGPGELFF. CDR3 nucleotide sequence: TGTGCCAGTAGTCTCGTTGGACCCGGGGAGCTGTTTTTT.

CDR3 sequence reads: CASDPAGGWGYEQYF. CDR3 DNA sequence: TGTGCCAGCGACCCCGCCGGTGGGTGGGGGTACGAGCAGTACTTC. The chain couples TRBV6-1 to TRBJ2-7; D tentatively fits TRBD1 or TRBD2 (5 bases each). In germline, CDR1 is MNHNS, CDR2 SASEGT. The CDR3 runs to 15 residues. V dropped 8 bases and J dropped 4 bases, with 21 bases sitting between them.

The chain employs TRBV7-3 and TRBJ2-3; a weak D match, TRBD2 (6 bases). The CDR3 runs to 15 residues. V was pared by 0 bases and J by 5 bases, with 12 bases between. The germline V gene encodes CDR1 SGHTA and CDR2 FQGTGA. CDR3 amino acids: CASSLTGGTLDTQYF. DNA for the CDR3: TGTGCCAGCAGCTTAACTGGGGGGACCTTAGATACGCAGTATTTT.

The chain links TRBV19 to TRBJ2-7; either TRBD1 or TRBD2 may supply D (5 bases each). V lost 5 bases and J 3 bases, leaving 14 bases between the germline ends. CDR1 and CDR2 (germline): LNHDA, SQIVND (reference sequence). The CDR3 loop spans 14 amino acids. CDR3 DNA sequence: TGTGCCAGTAGTTCTCGGGACCATCTCTACGAGCAGTACTTC. The encoded protein is CASSSRDHLYEQYF.

CDR3 residues: CASSVAPWTAANYGYTF. The CDR3 DNA is TGTGCCAGCAGCGTAGCTCCGTGGACAGCCGCTAACTATGGCTACACCTTC. J is TRBJ1-2 and V is TRBV9, with D perhaps TRBD1 (6 bases). The CDR3 extends over 17 amino acids. V was pared by 0 bases and J by 0 bases, with 15 bases between. The germline gives CDR1 SGDLS, CDR2 YYNGEE.

The chain joins TRBV4-3 to TRBJ2-1; 11 bases match TRBD2. CDR3 size: 17 residues. Trimming took 0 bases from V and 8 from J; bases not matched to a gene: 9. CDR1 and CDR2 (germline): LGHNA, YSLEER. This CDR3 is CASSQDLLAGENYEQFF. CDR3 DNA: TGCGCCAGCAGCCAAGACCTACTAGCGGGAGAAAACTATGAGCAGTTCTTC.

The rearrangement uses TRBV7-9 and TRBJ1-2; TRBD1 matches 7 bases. Per the germline V gene, CDR1 is SEHNR and CDR2 is FQNEAQ (reference sequence). V gave up 6 bases and J gave up 7 bases; unmatched junction bases: 5. There are 12 residues in the CDR3. The CDR3 loop reads CASRNRGGGYTF. The CDR3 DNA reads as TGTGCCAGCAGAAACAGGGGCGGTGGCTACACCTTC.

The sample holds one count of this clone. This sequence joins TRBV27 and TRBJ2-7; D may be TRBD1 or TRBD2 (5 bases each). V shed 2 bases and J shed 6 bases, with 17 bases lying between them. CDR1 is MNHEY, CDR2 SMNVEV, per germline (reference sequence). This CDR3 has 15 residues. CDR3 nucleotide sequence: TGTGCCAGCAGTTTAATCGGGCCGAGTGGGGGCGAGCAGTACTTC. Translated, it gives CASSLIGPSGGEQYF.

This rearrangement joins TRBV7-8 to TRBJ2-3; possible D gene TRBD2, 6 bases. CDR1 is SGHVS, CDR2 FQNEAQ, per germline. The CDR3 has 16 residues. With 2 bases removed from V and 2 bases from J, the gap between germline ends came to 14 bases. The CDR3 sequence is CASSLIVRRDTDTQYF. In DNA, the CDR3 is TGTGCCAGCAGCTTAATCGTTCGGCGGGACACAGATACGCAGTATTTT.

This clone was counted a few times. The J gene is TRBJ1-1, the V gene TRBV30, with D possibly matching TRBD1 (5 bases). V shed 7 bases and J shed 4 bases, with 10 bases lying between them. CDR1 and CDR2 (germline): GTSNPN, SVGIG (reference sequence). CDR3 length: 11 residues. The CDR3 nucleotides are TGTGCCTCCAGGGTAGGCACTGAAGCTTTCTTT. It codes for CASRVGTEAFF.

V usage is TRBV6-6 and J usage is TRBJ2-7, with TRBD2 matching over 8 bases. The J segment lost 6 bases and the V segment lost 7 bases, leaving 17 bases of the junction unmatched. The CDR3 contains 16 residues. The V gene's germline CDR1 is MNHNY and CDR2 SVGAGI (reference sequence). CDR3 nucleotide sequence: TGTGCCAGCACCTCCTTCGGAGCCGGGACTAGGATCGAGCAGTACTTC. Translating it yields CASTSFGAGTRIEQYF.

This CDR3 is CAISESVSLVYGYTF. CDR3 DNA: TGTGCCATCAGTGAGTCGGTGAGCCTAGTCTATGGCTACACCTTC. The chain joins TRBV10-3 to TRBJ1-2; unclear D gene. The CDR3 length is 15 residues. Trimming left V 0 bases short and J 4 bases short, with 12 bases between. Germline V CDR1 and CDR2: ENHRY, SYGVKD.

The gene calls are TRBV18 and TRBJ2-3; 10 bases agree with TRBD2. V dropped 3 bases and J dropped 6; count of bases not matched to a gene: 9. The CDR3 is made up of 16 amino acids. Germline-derived CDR1 and CDR2 are KGHSH and LQKENI. CDR3 sequence reads: CASSPRSGLATDTQYF. In DNA form, the CDR3 reads TGTGCCAGCTCACCGCGATCGGGACTAGCGACTGATACGCAGTATTTT.